This T cell receptor (beta chain) originates from a study of T-cell memory formation after mild COVID-19. Turning to the study itself: For the most part, TCR clusters were specific to one donor.

TCRdb passed the 5' RACE reads through MiXCR, listing each CDR3 protein once. Of 120,000 to 150,000 distinct CDR3 sequences listed, around 5.8% were seen once; the top ten hold about 2%. Points from the study as a whole: Pre-infection memory harbored some responding clones, suggesting cross-reactive memory joined.

This clonotype was observed a handful of times. No antigen is known for it. Germline V CDR1 and CDR2: SGDLS, YYNGEE. Trimming cost V 4 bases and J 1 base, with 11 bases left between them. This CDR3 contains 14 residues. Sequenced: PBMCs or a T cell subset sorted from them (not recorded which). The sequence was obtained from an adult woman who had mild COVID-19 (a few samples of this study predate the infection). Cell type and time point are not known. The V call is TRBV9, the J call TRBJ1-1; D possibly corresponds to TRBD1 (5 bases). CDR3 amino acids: CASSQGPKNTEAFF. For the CDR3, the DNA is TGTGCCAGCAGCCAGGGACCTAAGAACACTGAAGCTTTCTTT.